This T cell receptor (beta chain) was sequenced in a study of blood T cell repertoires in COVID-19. Authors' processing steps: Estimation of nucleated cell counts was performed using reference gene primer amplification. Assay: immunoSEQ multiplex PCR; the TCRdb copy retains only in-frame clones and omits some. That table furnishes V, J and clone size, whereas the DNA furnished D and trimming. The sample shows around 300,000 clones, nearly 90% of them seen only once. CDR1 is SGHTA and CDR2 is FQGTGA in the germline V gene. Trimming at V came to 0 bases and at J to 7 bases, leaving 7 bases not matched to a gene. The CDR3 runs 16 residues.

This TCR came from a woman aged 40-49 years with COVID-19, enrolled during active disease. V is TRBV7-3 and J is TRBJ2-2; 8 bases are shared with TRBD1. Sequencing was done on a sample of peripheral blood. Here the CDR3 reads CASSLTRTGRNGELFF. For the CDR3, the DNA is TGTGCCAGCAGCTTAACACGGACAGGGAGGAACGGGGAGCTGTTTTTT. The full variable domain, rest sourced from reference TRBV7-3 and TRBJ2-2, is GAGVSQTPSNKVTEKGKYVELRCDPISGHTALYWYRQSLGQGPEFLIYFQGTGAADDSGLPNDRFFAVRPEGSVSTLKIQRTERGDSAVYLCASSLTRTGRNGELFFGEGSRLTVL.